This TCR beta chain was documented in a study of cytomegalovirus exposure and HLA in healthy donors. The overall study: The 100 to 150 validation repertoires were reported in a later analysis to have been generated on the same platform as the roughly 700 first-cohort repertoires.

About this clone itself: What it recognizes is unknown.

Trimming left V 0 bases short and J 0 bases short, with 12 bases between. The germline V gene encodes CDR1 MGHDK and CDR2 SYGVNS. The CDR3 runs to 17 residues. Sequencing was performed with immunoSEQ multiplex PCR; in TCRdb, only in-frame clones are kept and a portion is missing. Among about 240,000 clones, 87% were seen once, and the ten largest hold less than 3%. The donors were part of the validation cohort of roughly 130 subjects. That cohort was separate from the first cohort, which comprised 666 subjects. Study conclusions and caveats: Subsequent analysis revealed that first-cohort TCR clusters tended to co-occur in the 120 or so validation repertoires. Cytomegalovirus-associated status was assigned to about 170 TCR beta chains.

The sequenced material came from PBMCs. The chain joins TRBV25-1 to TRBJ1-3, with D perhaps TRBD1 (6 bases). This receptor was obtained from a young man in good health and CMV-seronegative. In DNA form, the CDR3 reads TGTGCCAGCAGTGAATACCCGCAGGGGCTCTCTGGAAACACCATATATTTT. Residues: CASSEYPQGLSGNTIYF.